This TCR beta chain was recorded in a study of identical twins. To note about this clonotype: What it binds is unknown.

Only healthy Caucasians were included as donors. General study results and limits: The authors noted that invariant MAIT and iNKT cells could partly confound zero-insertion analyses.

Template switching (which added a universal primer site) was used, and cDNA carried unique molecular identifiers. TCRdb ran MiXCR on the 5' RACE reads and lists one entry per CDR3 protein. Of about 570,000 distinct CDR3 sequences in the sample, around 9.6% were seen once. These same data were also listed under a study on yellow fever vaccine responses in identical twins.

The sequenced material came from PBMCs. This TCR came from a woman between 18 and 29 years old in good health.

The DNA of the CDR3 is TGTGCCAGCAGCCAAGACTTGGGCCCCTACACTGAAGCTTTCTTT. Its protein product is CASSQDLGPYTEAFF. V usage is TRBV14 and J usage is TRBJ1-1; the D is unclear. Germline assignment: CDR1 SGHDN and CDR2 FVKESK. The CDR3 has 15 amino acids. Trimming stripped 0 bases from V and 3 bases from J, with 11 bases between.